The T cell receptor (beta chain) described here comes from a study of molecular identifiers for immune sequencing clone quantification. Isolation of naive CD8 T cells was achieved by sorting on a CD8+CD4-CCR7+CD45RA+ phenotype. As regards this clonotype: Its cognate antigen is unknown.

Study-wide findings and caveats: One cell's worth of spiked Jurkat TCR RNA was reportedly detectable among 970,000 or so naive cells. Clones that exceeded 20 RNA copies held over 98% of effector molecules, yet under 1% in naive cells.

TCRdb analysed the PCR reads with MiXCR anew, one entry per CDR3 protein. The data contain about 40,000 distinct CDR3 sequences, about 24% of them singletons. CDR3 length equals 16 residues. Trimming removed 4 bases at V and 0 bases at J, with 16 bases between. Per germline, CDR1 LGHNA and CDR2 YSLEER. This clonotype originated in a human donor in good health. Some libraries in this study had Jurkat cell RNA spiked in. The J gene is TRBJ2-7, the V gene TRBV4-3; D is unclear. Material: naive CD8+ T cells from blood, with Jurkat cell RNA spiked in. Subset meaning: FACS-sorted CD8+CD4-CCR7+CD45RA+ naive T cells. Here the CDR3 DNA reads TGCGCCAGCAGCCGAGACCCGGCCGGAAGCTCCTACGAGCAGTACTTC. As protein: CASSRDPAGSSYEQYF.